What follows are 8 T cell receptor beta chains derived from one specimen sequenced in a study of blood T cell repertoires in COVID-19. Only in-frame clones appear in the TCRdb table, and some are missing; sequencing was by immunoSEQ multiplex PCR. The data hold over 200,000 clones, with more than 75% observed a single time. Sequencing was performed on peripheral blood. Source of these receptors: a man between 60 and 70 years old who had recovered from COVID-19.

This clone has more than one count but fewer than ten. The gene calls are TRBV10-2 and TRBJ1-1; D is unclear. The V gene's germline CDR1 is WSHSY and CDR2 SAAADI. The V and J ends lost 0 bases and 10 bases respectively, with 9 bases between them. This CDR3 is 12 amino acids long. CDR3 bases: TGCGCCAGCAGTGAGTCAGGGAGGAGAGCTTTCTTT. Translation gives CASSESGRRAFF.

This CDR3 reads CASSLTGAQETQYF. The CDR3 bases are TGTGCCAGCAGCTTAACAGGGGCCCAAGAGACCCAGTACTTC. This chain uses TRBV7-3 with TRBJ2-5; D possibly corresponds to TRBD1 (5 bases). The V gene's germline CDR1 is SGHTA and CDR2 FQGTGA. CDR3 length equals 14 residues. V was pared by 0 bases and J by 1 base, with 6 bases between.

This rearrangement joins TRBV28 to TRBJ1-1, with a tentative D call TRBD1 (5 bases). Between the trimmed V and J ends, which lost 4 bases and 5 bases, there was a span of 17 bases. The CDR3 spans 15 residues. Per germline, CDR1 MDHEN and CDR2 SYDVKM. As DNA, the CDR3 is TGTGCCAGCAGTTCCCCTGGAGGGGAGAGGACTGAAGCTTTCTTT. This encodes CASSSPGGERTEAFF.

This chain links TRBV18 with TRBJ1-2; unclear D gene. V lost 3 bases and J lost 7, with 15 bases in between. The CDR3 is 14 residues long. The germline V gene has CDR1 KGHSH and CDR2 LQKENI. CDR3 residues: CASSPSGDRGGYTF. The CDR3 nucleotides are TGTGCCAGCTCACCCTCGGGTGACCGGGGTGGCTACACCTTC.

This chain joins TRBV4-3 and TRBJ2-3; TRBD2 matches 9 bases. Germline trimming cut 0 bases from V and 4 bases from J; bases unmatched to any gene: 8. The CDR3 consists of 17 residues. Germline CDR1 reads LGHNA; CDR2 reads YSLEER. The CDR3 reads CASSQEGGAGGPDTQYF. CDR3 in DNA: TGCGCCAGCAGCCAAGAGGGCGGGGCGGGGGGGCCAGATACGCAGTATTTT.

The CDR3 here is CASSPVGLAGAEQYF. DNA of the CDR3: TGTGCCAGTAGTCCGGTCGGACTAGCGGGAGCCGAGCAGTACTTC. The chain recombines TRBV19 with TRBJ2-7, with 13 bases lining up with TRBD2. Germline CDR1 is LNHDA and CDR2 is SQIVND (reference sequence). CDR3 length: 15 amino acids. The V gene end was trimmed by 5 bases and the J gene end by 6 bases; junction bases not matched to a gene: 7.

In this sample, this clone turned up many times. In DNA form, the CDR3 reads TGTGCCACCAGTGAGCCCGGAGTGGAGGGCTACACCTTC. It encodes CATSEPGVEGYTF. This chain uses TRBV24-1 with TRBJ1-2; D not resolved. The length of the CDR3 is 13 residues. Germline V CDR1 and CDR2: KGHDR, SFDVKD. V was trimmed by 4 bases and J by 8 bases, leaving 13 bases between them.

V is TRBV6-5 and J is TRBJ1-2; 11 nucleotides line up with TRBD1. Germline lookup yields CDR1 MNHEY and CDR2 SVGAGI. The trim removed 6 bases at V and 6 bases at J, leaving 6 bases unmatched. The CDR3 runs to 14 residues. The CDR3 is CASSPDRGQNGYTF. The CDR3 coding sequence is TGTGCCAGCAGCCCGGACAGGGGGCAAAATGGCTACACCTTC.